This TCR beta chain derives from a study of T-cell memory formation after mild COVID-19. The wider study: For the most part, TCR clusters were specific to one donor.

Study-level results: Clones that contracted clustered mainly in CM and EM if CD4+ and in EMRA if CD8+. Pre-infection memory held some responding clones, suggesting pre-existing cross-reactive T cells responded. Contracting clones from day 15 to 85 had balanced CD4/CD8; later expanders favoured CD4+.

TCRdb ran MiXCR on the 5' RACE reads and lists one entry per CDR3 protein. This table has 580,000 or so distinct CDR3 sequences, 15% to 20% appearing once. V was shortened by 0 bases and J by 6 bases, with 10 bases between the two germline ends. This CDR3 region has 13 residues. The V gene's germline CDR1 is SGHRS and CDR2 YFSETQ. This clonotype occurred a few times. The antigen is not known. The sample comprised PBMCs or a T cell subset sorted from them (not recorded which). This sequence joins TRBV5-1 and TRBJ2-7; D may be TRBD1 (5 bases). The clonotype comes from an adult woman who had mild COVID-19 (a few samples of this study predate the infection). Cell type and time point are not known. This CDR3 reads CASSLVRESEQYF. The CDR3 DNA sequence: TGCGCCAGCAGCTTGGTCAGGGAAAGCGAGCAGTACTTC.